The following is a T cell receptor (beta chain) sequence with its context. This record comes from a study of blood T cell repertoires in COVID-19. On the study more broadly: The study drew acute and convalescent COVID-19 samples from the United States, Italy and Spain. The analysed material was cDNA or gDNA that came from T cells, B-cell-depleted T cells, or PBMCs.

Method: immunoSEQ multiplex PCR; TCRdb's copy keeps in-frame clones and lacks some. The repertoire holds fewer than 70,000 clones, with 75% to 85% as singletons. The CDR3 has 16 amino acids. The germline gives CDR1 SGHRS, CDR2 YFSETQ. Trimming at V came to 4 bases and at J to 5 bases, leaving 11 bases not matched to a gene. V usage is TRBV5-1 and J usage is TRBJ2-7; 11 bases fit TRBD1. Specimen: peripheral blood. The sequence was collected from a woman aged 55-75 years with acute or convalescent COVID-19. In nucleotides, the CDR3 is TGCGCCAGCAGCGAGCAACCGGGACAGGGGGAAAACGAGCAGTACTTC. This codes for CASSEQPGQGENEQYF.